This T cell receptor (beta chain) was obtained from a study of shared clonotypes between healthy human individuals. General study points: The small donor group covered limited genetic and exposure diversity. Only blood samples were collected, and tissue repertoires likely differ.

The CDR3 contains 15 residues. From germline, CDR1 is SGHRS and CDR2 YFSETQ. V shed 5 bases and J 1 base; nucleotides not matched to a gene: 6. The naive CD8 population came from CD45RO-negative cells selected for CCR7, without terminally differentiated effector memory CD45RA+ cells. Repertoires were generated with immunoSEQ multiplex PCR, while TCRdb's copy carries only in-frame clones and drops some. The sample includes some 2.1 million clones, about 94% of them seen just once. To note about this clone: Its antigen is still unknown.

Sequenced material: naive CD8+ T cells from PBMCs. The rearrangement uses TRBV5-1 and TRBJ2-5; 9 bases fit TRBD1. This receptor was obtained from a man in his late teens or twenties in good health. Some clones in this sample may be carry-over from other donors' samples. The CDR3 nucleotides read TGCGCCAGCAGAATGACAGGGGGTGTCCAAGAGACCCAGTACTTC. This codes for CASRMTGGVQETQYF.